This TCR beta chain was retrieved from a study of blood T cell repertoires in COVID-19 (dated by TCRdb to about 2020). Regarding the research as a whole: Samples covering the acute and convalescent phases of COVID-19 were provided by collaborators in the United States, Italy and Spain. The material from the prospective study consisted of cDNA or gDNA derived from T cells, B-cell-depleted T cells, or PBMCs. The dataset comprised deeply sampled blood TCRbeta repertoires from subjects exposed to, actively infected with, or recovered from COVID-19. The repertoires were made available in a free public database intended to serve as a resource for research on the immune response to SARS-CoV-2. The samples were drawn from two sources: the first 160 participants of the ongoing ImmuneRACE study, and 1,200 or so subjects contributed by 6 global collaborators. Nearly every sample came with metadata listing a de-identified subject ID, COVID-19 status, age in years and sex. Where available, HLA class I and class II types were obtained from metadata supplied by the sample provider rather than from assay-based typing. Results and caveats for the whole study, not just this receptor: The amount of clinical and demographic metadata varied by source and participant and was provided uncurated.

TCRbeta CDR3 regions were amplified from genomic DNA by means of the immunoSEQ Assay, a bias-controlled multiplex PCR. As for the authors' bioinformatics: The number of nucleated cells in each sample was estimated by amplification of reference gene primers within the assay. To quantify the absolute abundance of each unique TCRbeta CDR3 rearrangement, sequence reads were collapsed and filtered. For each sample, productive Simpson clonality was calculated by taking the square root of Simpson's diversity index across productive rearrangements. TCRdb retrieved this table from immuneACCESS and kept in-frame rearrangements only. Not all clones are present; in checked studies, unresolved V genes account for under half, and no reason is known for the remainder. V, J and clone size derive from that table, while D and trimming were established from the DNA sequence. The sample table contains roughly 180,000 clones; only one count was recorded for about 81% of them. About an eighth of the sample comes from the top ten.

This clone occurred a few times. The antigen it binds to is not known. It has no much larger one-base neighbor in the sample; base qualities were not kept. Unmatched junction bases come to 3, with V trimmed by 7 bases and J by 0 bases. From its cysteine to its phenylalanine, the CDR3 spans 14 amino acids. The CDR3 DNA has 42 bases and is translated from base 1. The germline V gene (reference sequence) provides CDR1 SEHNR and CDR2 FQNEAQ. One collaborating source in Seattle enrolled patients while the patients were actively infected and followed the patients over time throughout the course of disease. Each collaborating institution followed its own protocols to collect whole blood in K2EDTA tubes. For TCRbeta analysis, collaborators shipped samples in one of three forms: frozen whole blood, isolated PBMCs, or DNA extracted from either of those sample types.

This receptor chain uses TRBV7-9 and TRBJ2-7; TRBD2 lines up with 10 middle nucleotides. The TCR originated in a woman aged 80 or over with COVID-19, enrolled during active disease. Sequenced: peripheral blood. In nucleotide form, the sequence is TGTGCCAGCATAGCGGGGGGTCGCTCCTACGAGCAGTACTTC. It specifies CASIAGGRSYEQYF.